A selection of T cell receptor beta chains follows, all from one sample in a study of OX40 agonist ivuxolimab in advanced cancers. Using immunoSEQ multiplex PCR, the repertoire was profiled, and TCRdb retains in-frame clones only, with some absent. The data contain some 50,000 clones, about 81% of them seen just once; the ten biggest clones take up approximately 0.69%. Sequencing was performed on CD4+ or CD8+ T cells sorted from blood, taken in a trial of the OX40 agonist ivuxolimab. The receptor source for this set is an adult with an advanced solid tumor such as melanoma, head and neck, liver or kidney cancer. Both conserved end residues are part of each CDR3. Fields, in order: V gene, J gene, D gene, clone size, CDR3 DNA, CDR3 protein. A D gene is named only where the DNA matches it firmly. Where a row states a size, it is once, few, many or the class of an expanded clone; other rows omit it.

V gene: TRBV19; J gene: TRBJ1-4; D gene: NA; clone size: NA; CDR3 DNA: TGTGCCAGTAGTGGGACCGGGACAATTATTGGGAAACTGTTTTTT; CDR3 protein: CASSGTGTIIGKLFF
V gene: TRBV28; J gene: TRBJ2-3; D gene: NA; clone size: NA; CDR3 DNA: TGTGCCAGCAGTTTGAACGGGGTACCAGATACGCAGTATTTT; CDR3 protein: CASSLNGVPDTQYF
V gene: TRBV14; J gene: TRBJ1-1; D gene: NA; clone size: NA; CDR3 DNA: TGTGCCAGCAGCCGGGTACCCACTGAAGCTTTCTTT; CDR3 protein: CASSRVPTEAFF
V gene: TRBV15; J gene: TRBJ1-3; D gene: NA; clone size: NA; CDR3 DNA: TGTGCCACCAGCAGAGAATCTGGGGTTGGAAACACCATATATTTT; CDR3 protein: CATSRESGVGNTIYF
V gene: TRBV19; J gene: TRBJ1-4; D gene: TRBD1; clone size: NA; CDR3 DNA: TGTGCCAGTAGTACAGCCGGACAGGGTGAAAAACTGTTTTTT; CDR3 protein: CASSTAGQGEKLFF
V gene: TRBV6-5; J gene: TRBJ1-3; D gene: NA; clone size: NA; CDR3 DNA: TGTGCCAGCACGAGGGTTGGTGGAAACACCATATATTTT; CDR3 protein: CASTRVGGNTIYF
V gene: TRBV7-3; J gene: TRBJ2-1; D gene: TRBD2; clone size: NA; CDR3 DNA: TGTGCCAGCAGCTCTAGCGGGGGTGTCAATGAGCAGTTCTTC; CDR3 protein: CASSSSGGVNEQFF
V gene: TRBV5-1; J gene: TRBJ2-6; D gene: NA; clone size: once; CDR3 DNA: TGCGCCAGCAGCTTGGACAGGGTCAGAGCCTCTGGGGCCAACGTCCTGACTTTC; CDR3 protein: CASSLDRVRASGANVLTF
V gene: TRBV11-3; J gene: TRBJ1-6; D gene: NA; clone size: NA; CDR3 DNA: TGTGCCAGCAGCTTAGGAGGGGTAAATAATTCACCCCTCCACTTT; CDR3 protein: CASSLGGVNNSPLHF
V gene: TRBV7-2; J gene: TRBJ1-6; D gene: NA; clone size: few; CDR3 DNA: TGTGCCAGCAGCCGCTGGCCGAGGGATAATTCACCCCTCCACTTT; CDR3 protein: CASSRWPRDNSPLHF
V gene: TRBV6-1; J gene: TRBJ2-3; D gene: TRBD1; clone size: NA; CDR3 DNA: TGTGCCAGCAGTGTCGGGGACAGGGAAGCAGATACGCAGTATTTT; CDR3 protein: CASSVGDREADTQYF
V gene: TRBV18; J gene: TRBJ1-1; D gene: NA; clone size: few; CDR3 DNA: TGTGCCAGCTCACCACCGTCCGGGTACACCGGGAACACTGAAGCTTTCTTT; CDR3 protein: CASSPPSGYTGNTEAFF
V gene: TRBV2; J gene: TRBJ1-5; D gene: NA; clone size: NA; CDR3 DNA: TGTGCCAGCAGTGGGAAAGGATTTAGCAATCAGCCCCAGCATTTT; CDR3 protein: CASSGKGFSNQPQHF
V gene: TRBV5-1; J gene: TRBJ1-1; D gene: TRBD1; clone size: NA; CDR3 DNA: TGCGCCAGCAGTTCGACTTTCCGGGACAGGGGGGAGAGGACTGAAGCTTTCTTT; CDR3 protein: CASSSTFRDRGERTEAFF
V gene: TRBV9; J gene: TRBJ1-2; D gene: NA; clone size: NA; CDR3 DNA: TGTGCCAGCAGCCCCGGACTGACCTTGGCCTATGGCTACACCTTC; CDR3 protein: CASSPGLTLAYGYTF
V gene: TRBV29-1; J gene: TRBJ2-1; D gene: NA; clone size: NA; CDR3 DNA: TGCAGCGTTGACTTGGCAGGAGGCAATGAGCAGTTCTTC; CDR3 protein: CSVDLAGGNEQFF
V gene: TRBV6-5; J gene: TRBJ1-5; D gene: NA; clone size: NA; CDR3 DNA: TGTGCCAGCAGTTACCAAAAACCCCCCAGCAATCAGCCCCAGCATTTT; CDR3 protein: CASSYQKPPSNQPQHF
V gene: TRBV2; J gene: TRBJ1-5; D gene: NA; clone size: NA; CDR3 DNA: TGTGCCAGCGCCGTATTTACAGGGATCGGTCAGCCCCAGCATTTT; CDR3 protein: CASAVFTGIGQPQHF
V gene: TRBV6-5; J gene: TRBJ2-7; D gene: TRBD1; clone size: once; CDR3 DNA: TGTGCCAGCAGGACCGGTAGGACAGGGGGATACGAGCAGTACTTC; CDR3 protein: CASRTGRTGGYEQYF
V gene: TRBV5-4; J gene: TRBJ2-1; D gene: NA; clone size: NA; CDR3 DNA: TGTGCCAGCAGCTCCCGGGGTGGGGAGTTCTTC; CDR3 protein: CASSSRGGEFF
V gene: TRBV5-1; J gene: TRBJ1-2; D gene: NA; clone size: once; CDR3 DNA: TGCGCCAGCAGCTTGGGGGGACGGGACCATGGAGGCTACACCTTC; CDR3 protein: CASSLGGRDHGGYTF
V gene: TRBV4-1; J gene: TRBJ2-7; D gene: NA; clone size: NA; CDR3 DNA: TGCGCCAGCAGCCAAATTGTTCCGAGGACGGGTTCCAGCTCCTACGAGCAGTACTTC; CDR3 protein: CASSQIVPRTGSSSYEQYF
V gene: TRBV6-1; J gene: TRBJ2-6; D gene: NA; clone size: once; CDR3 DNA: TGTGCCAGCAGTGAACATCGAGGGCAACCTAGGTCTGGGGCCAACGTCCTGACTTTC; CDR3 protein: CASSEHRGQPRSGANVLTF
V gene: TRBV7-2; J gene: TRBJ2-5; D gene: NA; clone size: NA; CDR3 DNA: TGTGCCAGCAGCCGATCGACTATTGAGACCCAGTACTTC; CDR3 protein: CASSRSTIETQYF